This entry features one T cell receptor (beta chain) sequence. Its antigen specificity is not known. Within one base of it there is no much larger clone, and no base qualities were kept. The data were obtained in a study of patients and donors after allogeneic stem cell transplantation (dated by TCRdb to 2018 to 2021). The library was generated by RT-PCR. These reads were obtained on a NextSeq 550. TCRdb reprocessed the public reads (quality trimming at Q25 with fastp, clone calling with MiXCR) and kept in-frame beta chains. Rows matching on CDR3 protein sequence are summarized as one entry with the most common DNA and genes. Across this sample there are about 150,000 distinct CDR3 sequences, with approximately 35% seen only once. The ten largest clonotypes hold around 50% of the sample. Germline trimming: 4 bases from V, 3 bases from J; junction bases outside gene matches: 8. CDR1 and CDR2, looked up from the germline V gene, are SGDLS and YYNGEE. The CDR3 spans 16 residues, from the cysteine through the phenylalanine. Of the read, only the CDR3 DNA is kept; its 48 bases are in frame from base 1.

Sequences were obtained from blood, either unsorted or a sorted T cell fraction (not recorded which). The chain is made from TRBV9 and TRBJ2-2; 8 nucleotides in the junction match TRBD2. The receptor was derived from a human donor who was either an allogeneic HSCT recipient or a stem cell or donor lymphocyte infusion donor (not recorded which). It is not recorded whose cells these are; they may come from a transplant donor. The CDR3 amino acid sequence is: CASSTPGTRDTGELFF. The nucleotide sequence reads as follows: TGTGCCAGCAGCACCCCCGGGACTAGAGACACCGGGGAGCTGTTTTTT.